This T cell receptor beta chain derives from a study of monozygotic twins with inflammatory bowel disease. Per germline, CDR1 SEHNR and CDR2 FQNEAQ (reference sequence). The CDR3 length is 14 residues. TCRdb reprocessed the 5' RACE reads and keeps a single row for each CDR3 protein, giving no DNA. The sample table includes some 300,000 distinct CDR3 sequences. The sequence derives from a human donor with ulcerative colitis or Crohn's disease, or a healthy co-twin of an affected twin (not recorded which). Sequencing used blood. The genes are TRBV7-9 and TRBJ2-3. This CDR3 is CASSSQLITDTQYF.